This T cell receptor (beta chain) was recovered during a study of cytotoxic CD8 clonotypes in ibrutinib-treated CLL (dated by TCRdb to the early 2020s). With respect to the entire study: In this cohort, approximately 15 patients were treatment-naive and about ten were relapsed/refractory, while fewer than 18 had unmutated IGHV. Partial responses were observed in some 24 patients and complete responses in 2; after a median follow-up of around 68 months, remission was maintained in 14 patients and progression was observed in approximately twelve. Samples at response were collected after a median of 12 months of treatment, with a range of roughly 6 to 40 months. An average of approximately 260,000 productive templates and some 99,000 productive rearrangements was obtained per sample. Longitudinal samples were obtainable from about 30% of the 86 participants in the trial. Cryopreserved peripheral blood mononuclear cells were collected before treatment, at response, and at either disease progression or sustained remission. Patients were still on ibrutinib when every remission and progressive disease sample was collected. Broader findings and caveats from the paper: Sampling times were not matched between patients in sustained remission and patients whose disease was progressing, and lymph node repertoires were not examined. An increase in clonality was observed at ibrutinib response, with clonality remaining stable during sustained remission and falling back toward baseline at progression. Public clonotypes were rare and either shrank or stayed stable during treatment, and the rise in clonality at ibrutinib response reflected expansion of private clonotypes. Baseline clonality was found to be higher than that of age-matched healthy donors and was strongly correlated with circulating CD8+ T-cell counts.

Sample time point, as interpreted from the label and publication: roughly 2 years on ibrutinib. For TCR beta library preparation, approximately 1.8 micrograms of genomic DNA was extracted from cryopreserved PBMCs. High-throughput TCR beta sequencing was performed on longitudinal blood samples from CLL patients receiving ibrutinib monotherapy. Patients were enrolled in a phase 2 open-label single-center ibrutinib monotherapy trial. On this clone itself: What antigen it recognizes has not been identified. No much larger clone is present one base from it, and per-base qualities are unavailable.

Trimming at the junction amounts to 0 bases on V and 7 bases on J, and the germline ends lie 10 bases apart. CDR1 MNHEY and CDR2 SVGAGI are derived from the germline V gene. Counted from cysteine to phenylalanine, this CDR3 has 14 amino acids. The read is trimmed to its CDR3 DNA, 42 bases read in frame from base 1. A MiSeq instrument was used for deep resolution sequencing, which targeted depths ranging from 1 in 1 million up to 1 in 200,000 T cells, with coverage averaging 10x for each clonotype. TCR beta libraries were generated with the immunoSEQ hsTCRB Kit. Concerning the study's data processing: ImmunoSEQ Data Assistant and ImmunoSEQ Analyzer were used for data analysis, and V, D and J genes were assigned according to IMGT definitions. Clonality was computed as one minus normalized Shannon entropy of productive rearrangement frequencies, ranging from 0 to 1. Only overrepresented clonotypes making up at least 0.05% of each patient's repertoire were included in the public clonotype analysis. About a dozen repertoires from age-matched healthy donors, obtained from immuneACCESS, served as clonality controls. As stored in TCRdb, this immuneACCESS dataset retains in-frame rearrangements with V and J assigned. A fraction of the clones does not appear; measured against another copy, unresolved V genes explain less than half of the discrepancy, and the remainder lacks a known reason. D and trimming come from the DNA, and the V and J calls and clone size come from that table. This sample comprises hundreds of thousands of clones, 70% of them detected only once. The ten largest clones add up to roughly 14% of the sample.

The specimen was PBMCs, collected after 24 months of ibrutinib treatment. Here the chain combines TRBV6-5 and TRBJ2-1; too little of a D gene remains to name it. This sequence was found in a human donor with chronic lymphocytic leukemia. At the DNA level, the sequence is TGTGCCAGCAGTTACTCGATGTCTAGGAATGAGCAGTTCTTC. Its translation reads: CASSYSMSRNEQFF.